Sequencing of this T cell receptor beta chain was carried out in a study of cytomegalovirus exposure and HLA in healthy donors. Points from the study as a whole: The study found most TCR sequences rare, yet found some public TCRs in many donors. Cytomegalovirus association was assigned to about 150 TCR beta chains. In vitro confirmation showed three CMV-associated chains to be CMV antigen specific.

The CDR3 is 14 residues long. Germline CDR1 is LNHNV and CDR2 is YYDKDF (reference sequence). Trimming removed 4 bases at V and 1 base at J, with 8 bases between. The donors were part of the roughly 130-subject validation cohort, which stood apart from the 666-subject first cohort. Assay: immunoSEQ multiplex PCR; the TCRdb copy retains only in-frame clones and omits some. In the table there are around 150,000 clones, about 89% of which are singletons. As concerns this clone: Its antigen is currently unknown.

This sequence was found in a woman under 30 in good health and CMV-seropositive. Material for sequencing was PBMCs. The chain carries TRBV15 and TRBJ2-1; maybe TRBD2 (6 bases). The CDR3 coding sequence is TGTGCCACCAGCAAAGGAGGGTCCTACAATGAGCAGTTCTTC. Its protein product is CATSKGGSYNEQFF.